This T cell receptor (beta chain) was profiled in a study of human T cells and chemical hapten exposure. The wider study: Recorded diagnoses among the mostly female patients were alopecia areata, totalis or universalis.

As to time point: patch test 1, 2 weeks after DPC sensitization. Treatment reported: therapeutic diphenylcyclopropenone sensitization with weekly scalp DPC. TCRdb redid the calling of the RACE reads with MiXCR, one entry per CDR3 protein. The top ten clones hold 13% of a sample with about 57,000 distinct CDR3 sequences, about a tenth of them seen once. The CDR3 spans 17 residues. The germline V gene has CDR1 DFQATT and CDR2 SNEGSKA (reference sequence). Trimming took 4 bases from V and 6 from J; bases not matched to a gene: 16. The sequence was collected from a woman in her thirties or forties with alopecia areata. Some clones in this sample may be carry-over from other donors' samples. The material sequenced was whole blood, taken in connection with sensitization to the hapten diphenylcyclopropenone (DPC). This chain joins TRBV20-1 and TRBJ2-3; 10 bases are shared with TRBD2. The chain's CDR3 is CSATESSGGPSIDTQYF. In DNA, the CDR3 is TGCAGTGCTACCGAAAGTAGCGGGGGGCCTTCTATTGATACGCAGTATTTT.